This T cell receptor (beta chain) was recovered during a study of vaccination and CD4 T cells after COVID-19. With the Oncomine TCR Beta short-read assay, DNA from cultured CD4+ T cells was sequenced. TCRdb passed the PCR reads through MiXCR, listing each CDR3 protein once. The sample has some 20,000 distinct CDR3 sequences, roughly a quarter seen once. V was shortened by 5 bases and J by 6 bases, with 17 bases between the two germline ends. The CDR3 loop spans 14 amino acids. CDR1 is SGHNT, CDR2 YYREEE, per germline (reference sequence). As to treatment: roughly 10-day PBMC culture with coronavirus spike peptide pools or control peptides (ViraFEST assay). Comment on this clonotype: Its specificity is unknown.

This sequence was found in a human donor with COVID-19. Sequencing was carried out using cultured CD4+ T cells from blood. The V and J genes are TRBV5-4 and TRBJ1-2, with D unresolved. The chain's CDR3 is CASSTWSAPNGYTF. The CDR3 DNA reads as TGTGCCAGCAGTACGTGGTCGGCACCGAATGGCTACACCTTC. Drawing the rest from reference TRBV5-4 and TRBJ1-2, the complete variable domain is ETGVTQSPTHLIKTRGQQVTLRCSSQSGHNTVSWYQQALGQGPQFIFQYYREEENGRGNFPPRFSGLQFPNYSSELNVNALELDDSALYLCASSTWSAPNGYTFGSGTRLTVV.